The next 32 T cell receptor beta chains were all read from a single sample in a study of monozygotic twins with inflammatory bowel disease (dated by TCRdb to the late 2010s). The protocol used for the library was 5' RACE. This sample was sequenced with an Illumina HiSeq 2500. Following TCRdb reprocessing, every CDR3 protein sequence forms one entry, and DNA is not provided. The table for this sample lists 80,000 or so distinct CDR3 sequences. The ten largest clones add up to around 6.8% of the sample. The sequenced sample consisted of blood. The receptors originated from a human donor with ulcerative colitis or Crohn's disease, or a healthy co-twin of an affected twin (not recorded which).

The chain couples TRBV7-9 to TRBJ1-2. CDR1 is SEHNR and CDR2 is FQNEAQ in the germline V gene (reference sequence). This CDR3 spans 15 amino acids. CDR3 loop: CASSFRAAINYGYTF.

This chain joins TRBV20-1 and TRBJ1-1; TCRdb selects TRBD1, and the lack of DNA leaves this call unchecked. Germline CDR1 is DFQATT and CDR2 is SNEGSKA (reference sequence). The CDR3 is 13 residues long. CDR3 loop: CSARVAGGTEAFF.

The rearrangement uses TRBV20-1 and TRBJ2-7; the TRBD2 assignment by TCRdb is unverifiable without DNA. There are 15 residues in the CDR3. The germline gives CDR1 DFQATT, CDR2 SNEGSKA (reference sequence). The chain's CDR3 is CSAPLAGGRSYEQYF.

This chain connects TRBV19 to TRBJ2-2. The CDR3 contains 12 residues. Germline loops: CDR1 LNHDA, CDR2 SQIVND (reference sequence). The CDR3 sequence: CASSTGLGELFF.

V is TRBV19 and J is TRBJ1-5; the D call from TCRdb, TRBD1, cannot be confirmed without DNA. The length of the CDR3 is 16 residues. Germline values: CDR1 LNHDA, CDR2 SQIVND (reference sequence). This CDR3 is CASSIVHRGGNQPQHF.

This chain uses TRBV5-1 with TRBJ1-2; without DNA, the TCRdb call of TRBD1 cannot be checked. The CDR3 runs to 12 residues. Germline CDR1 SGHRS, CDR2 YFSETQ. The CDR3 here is CASRGGGDGYTF.

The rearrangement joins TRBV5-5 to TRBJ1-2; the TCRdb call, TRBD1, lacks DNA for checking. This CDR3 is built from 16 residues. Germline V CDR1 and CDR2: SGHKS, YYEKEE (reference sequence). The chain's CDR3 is CASSPVPGQGIYGYTF.

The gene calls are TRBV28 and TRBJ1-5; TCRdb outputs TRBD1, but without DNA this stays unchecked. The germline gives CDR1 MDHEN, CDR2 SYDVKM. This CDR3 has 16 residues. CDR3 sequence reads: CASSSALTGESQPQHF.

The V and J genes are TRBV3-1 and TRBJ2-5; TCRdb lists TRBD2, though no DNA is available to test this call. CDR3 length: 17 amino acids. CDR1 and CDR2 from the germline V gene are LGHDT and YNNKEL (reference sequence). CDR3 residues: CASSQDSGLAGEETQYF.

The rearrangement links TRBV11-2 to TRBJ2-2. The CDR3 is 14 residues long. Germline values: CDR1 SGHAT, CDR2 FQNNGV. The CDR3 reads CASSILANTGELFF.

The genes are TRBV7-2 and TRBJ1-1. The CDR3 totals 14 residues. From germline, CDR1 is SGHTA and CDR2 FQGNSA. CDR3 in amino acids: CASSLGSVITEAFF.

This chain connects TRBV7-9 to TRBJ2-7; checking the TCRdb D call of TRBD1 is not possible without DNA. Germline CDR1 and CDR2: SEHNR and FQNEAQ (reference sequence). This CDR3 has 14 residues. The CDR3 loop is CASSLGGGRDEQYF.

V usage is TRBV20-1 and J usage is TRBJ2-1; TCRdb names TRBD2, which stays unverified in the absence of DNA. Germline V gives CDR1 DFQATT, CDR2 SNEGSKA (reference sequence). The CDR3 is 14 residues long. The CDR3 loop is CSALAGANYNEQFF.

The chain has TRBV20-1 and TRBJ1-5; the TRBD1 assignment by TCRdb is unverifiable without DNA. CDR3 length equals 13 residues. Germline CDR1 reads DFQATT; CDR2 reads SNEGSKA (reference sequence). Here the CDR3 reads CSAKQDSNQPQHF.

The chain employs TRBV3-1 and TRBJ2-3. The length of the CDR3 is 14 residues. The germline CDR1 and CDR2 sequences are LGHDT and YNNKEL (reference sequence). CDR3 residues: CVSSQGSHTDTQYF.

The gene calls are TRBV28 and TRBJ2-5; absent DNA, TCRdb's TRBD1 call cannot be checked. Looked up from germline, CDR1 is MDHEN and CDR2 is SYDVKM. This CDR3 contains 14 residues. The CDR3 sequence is CASVTGYTQETQYF.

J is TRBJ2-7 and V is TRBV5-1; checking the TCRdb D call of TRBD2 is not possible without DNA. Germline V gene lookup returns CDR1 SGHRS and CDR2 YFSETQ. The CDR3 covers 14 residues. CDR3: CASSLEGRAYEQYF.

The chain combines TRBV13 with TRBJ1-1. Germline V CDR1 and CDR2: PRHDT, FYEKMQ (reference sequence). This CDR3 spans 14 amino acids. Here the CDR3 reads CASSLEFSDTEAFF.

CDR3 loop: CSVMGQGGRNTEAFF. The gene calls are TRBV29-1 and TRBJ1-1; absent DNA, TCRdb's TRBD1 call cannot be checked. The germline V gene has CDR1 SQVTM and CDR2 ANQGSEA. This CDR3 is 15 amino acids long.

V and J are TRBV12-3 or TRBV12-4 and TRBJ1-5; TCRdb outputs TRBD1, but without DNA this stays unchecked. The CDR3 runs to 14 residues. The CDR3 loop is CASNADRLNQPQHF.

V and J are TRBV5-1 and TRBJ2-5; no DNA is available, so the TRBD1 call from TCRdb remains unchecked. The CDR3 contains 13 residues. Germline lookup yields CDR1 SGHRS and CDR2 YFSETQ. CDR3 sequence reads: CASKETGQETQYF.

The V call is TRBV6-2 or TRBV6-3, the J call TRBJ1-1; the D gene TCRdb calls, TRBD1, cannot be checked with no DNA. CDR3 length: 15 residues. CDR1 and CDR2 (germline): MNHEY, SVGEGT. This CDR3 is CASSRGPVVNTEAFF.

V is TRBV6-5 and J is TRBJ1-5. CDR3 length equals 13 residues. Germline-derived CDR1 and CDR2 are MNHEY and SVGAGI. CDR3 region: CASSLRSNQPQHF.

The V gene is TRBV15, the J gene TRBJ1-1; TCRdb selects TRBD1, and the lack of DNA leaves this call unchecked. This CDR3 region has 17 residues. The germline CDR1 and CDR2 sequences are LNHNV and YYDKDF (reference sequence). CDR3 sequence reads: CATSRGLSTAQDTEAFF.

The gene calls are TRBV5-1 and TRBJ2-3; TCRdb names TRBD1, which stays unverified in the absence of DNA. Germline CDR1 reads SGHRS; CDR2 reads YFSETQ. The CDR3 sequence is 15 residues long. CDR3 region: CASSSGTGMADTQYF.

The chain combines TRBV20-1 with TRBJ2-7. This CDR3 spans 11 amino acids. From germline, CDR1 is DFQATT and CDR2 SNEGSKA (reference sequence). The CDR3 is CSAQRTSEQYF.

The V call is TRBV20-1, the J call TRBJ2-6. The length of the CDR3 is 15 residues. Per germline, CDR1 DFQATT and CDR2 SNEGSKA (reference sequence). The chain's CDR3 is CSARGRYSGANVLTF.

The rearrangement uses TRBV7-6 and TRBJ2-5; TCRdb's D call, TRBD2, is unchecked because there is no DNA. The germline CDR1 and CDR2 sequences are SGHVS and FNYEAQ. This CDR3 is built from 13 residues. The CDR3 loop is CASSRTRQETQYF.

The CDR3 protein is CASSGCRAANEKLFF. V is TRBV7-8 and J is TRBJ1-4; lacking DNA, the TRBD1 call made by TCRdb goes unchecked. The CDR3 loop spans 15 amino acids. The germline gives CDR1 SGHVS, CDR2 FQNEAQ.

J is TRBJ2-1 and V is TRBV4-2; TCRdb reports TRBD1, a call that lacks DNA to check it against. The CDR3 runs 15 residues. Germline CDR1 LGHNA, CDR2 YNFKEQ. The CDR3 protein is CASSHPLGQVDEQFF.

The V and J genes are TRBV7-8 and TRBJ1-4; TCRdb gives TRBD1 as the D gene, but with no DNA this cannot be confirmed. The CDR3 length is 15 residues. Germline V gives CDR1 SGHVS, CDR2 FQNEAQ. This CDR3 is CASSVQGARHEKLFF.

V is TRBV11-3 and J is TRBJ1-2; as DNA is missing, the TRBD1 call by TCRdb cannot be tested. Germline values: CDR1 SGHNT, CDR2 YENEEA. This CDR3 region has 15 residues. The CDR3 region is CASSLVGTEVSGYTF.